The 2 T cell receptor beta chains below all came from one sample that was sequenced in a study of Graves' ophthalmopathy and Graves' hyperthyroidism. Amplified TCR beta CDR3 regions were obtained using RNA transcripts as template. Second-round multiplex PCR came after a first-round RT-PCR that employed HTBI primers. From the multiplex PCR reads, TCRdb called clonotypes with MiXCR, one entry per CDR3 protein. The sample shows more than 550,000 distinct CDR3 sequences, about 40% of them seen only once. The sample comprised peripheral blood. The receptor set was obtained from an adult man with Graves' ophthalmopathy.

The V gene is TRBV5-8, the J gene TRBJ2-5; no clear D gene. The CDR3 is 13 residues long. Per the germline V gene, CDR1 is SGHTS and CDR2 is YDEGEE. V lost 5 bases and J lost 1, with 9 bases in between. The CDR3 coding sequence is TGTGCCAGCAGGGCCGGCAGCCAAGAGACCCAGTACTTC. This translates into CASRAGSQETQYF.

CDR3 sequence reads: CASRWETATGELFF. The CDR3 DNA is TGTGCCAGCAGATGGGAAACCGCAACCGGGGAGCTGTTTTTT. The chain is built from TRBV10-3 and TRBJ2-2; D is uncertain. Germline lookup yields CDR1 ENHRY and CDR2 SYGVKD. The CDR3 covers 14 residues. V was trimmed by 10 bases and J by 5 bases, leaving 17 bases between them.